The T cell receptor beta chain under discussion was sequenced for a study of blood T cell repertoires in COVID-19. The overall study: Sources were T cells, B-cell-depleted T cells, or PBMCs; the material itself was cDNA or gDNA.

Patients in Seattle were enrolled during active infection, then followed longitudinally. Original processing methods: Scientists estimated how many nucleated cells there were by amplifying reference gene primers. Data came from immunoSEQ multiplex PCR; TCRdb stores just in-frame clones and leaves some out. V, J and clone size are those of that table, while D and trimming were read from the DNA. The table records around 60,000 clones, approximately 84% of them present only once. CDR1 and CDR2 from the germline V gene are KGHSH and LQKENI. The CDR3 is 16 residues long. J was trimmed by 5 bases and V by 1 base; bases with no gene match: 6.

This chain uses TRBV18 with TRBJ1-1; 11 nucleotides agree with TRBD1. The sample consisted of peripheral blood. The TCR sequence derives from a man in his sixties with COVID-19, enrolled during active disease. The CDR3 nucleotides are TGTGCCAGCTCACCACTTAACGGACAGGGGGCAACTGAAGCTTTCTTT. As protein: CASSPLNGQGATEAFF.